This paragraph covers one T cell receptor (beta chain) sequence. Germline loops: CDR1 MNHEY, CDR2 SVGEGT. Trimming left V 4 bases short and J 1 base short, with 9 bases between. The CDR3 has 14 amino acids. This sample was taken from a study of blood T cell repertoires in COVID-19. Profiling relied on immunoSEQ multiplex PCR, and the TCRdb table lists in-frame clones only, not all of them. This sample carries tens of thousands of clones, about 80% of them seen once, and the ten largest clones take about 20%. Seattle's cohort entered during active infection and was followed longitudinally. The source material was peripheral blood. The V gene is TRBV6-2 or TRBV6-3, the J gene TRBJ2-3; D gene ambiguous. This sequence was found in a man under 40 with COVID-19, enrolled during active disease. CDR3 sequence: CASSFERRTDTQYF. DNA of the CDR3: TGTGCCAGCAGTTTTGAGCGCCGCACAGATACGCAGTATTTT.